This T cell receptor beta chain was sequenced for a study of blood T cell repertoires in COVID-19. The CDR3 sequence is 14 residues long. V was clipped by 7 bases and J by 6 bases, with 13 bases between them. CDR1 and CDR2 (germline): MNHEY, SMNVEV (reference sequence). This clone was seen a single time. The table came from immunoSEQ multiplex PCR; TCRdb's copy has only in-frame clones and leaves some out. Here the sample spans about 170,000 clones, about 88% being singletons. This chain joins TRBV27 and TRBJ1-6; perhaps TRBD1 as D (5 bases). Material for sequencing was peripheral blood. The clonotype was recovered from an elderly woman in a cohort sampled during active or convalescent COVID-19. CDR3 in DNA: TGTGCCAGCACCCCTGACAGTCCTAATTCACCCCTCCACTTT. Amino acid sequence: CASTPDSPNSPLHF.